The entry that follows covers one T cell receptor (beta chain) sequence. The antigen remains undetermined. This sample was included in a study of vaccination and CD4 T cells after COVID-19. About the study: A CEFX pool, an HIV-1 Nef pool, or else no peptide went into the control cultures. Study-wide results and caveats: Median about 86% of reactive clones detected in convalescent patients emerged only post-vaccination.

Described treatment: approximately 10-day PBMC culture with coronavirus spike peptide pools or control peptides (ViraFEST assay). Peptide-pool expansion of antigen-specific T cells preceded TCR sequencing in ViraFEST. This CDR3 contains 14 residues. Germline V gene sequence: CDR1 KGHSH, CDR2 LQKENI. Trimming took 0 bases from V and 4 from J, leaving 9 bases between them. Sequencing of cultured CD4+ T cell DNA used the Oncomine TCR Beta short-read assay. Each CDR3 protein is one row after TCRdb ran MiXCR on the PCR reads. The sample has some 15,000 distinct CDR3 sequences, 53% seen once. Source material: CD4+ T cells from blood, cultured in vitro. This chain connects TRBV18 to TRBJ2-5; maybe TRBD1 (5 bases). This sequence was found in a human donor who had recovered from COVID-19. CDR3 nucleotide sequence: TGTGCCAGCTCACCACCCTCAGGGTTAGAGACCCAGTACTTC. Its translation is CASSPPSGLETQYF.